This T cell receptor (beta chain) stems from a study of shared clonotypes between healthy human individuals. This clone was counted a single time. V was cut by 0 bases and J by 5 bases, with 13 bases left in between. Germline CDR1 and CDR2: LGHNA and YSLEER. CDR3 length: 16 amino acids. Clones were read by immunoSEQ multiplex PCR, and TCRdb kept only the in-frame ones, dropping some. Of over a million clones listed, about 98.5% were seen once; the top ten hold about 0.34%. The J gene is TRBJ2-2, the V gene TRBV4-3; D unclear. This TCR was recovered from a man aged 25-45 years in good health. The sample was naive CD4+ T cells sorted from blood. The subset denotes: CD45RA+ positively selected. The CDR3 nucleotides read TGCGCCAGCAGCCAAGATCCGGCGGTTAAAACCGGGGAGCTGTTTTTT. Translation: CASSQDPAVKTGELFF.